A selection of T cell receptor beta chains follows, all from one sample in a study of blood T cell repertoires in COVID-19. TCRdb's table, derived via immunoSEQ multiplex PCR, lists solely in-frame clones and lacks some. In the table there are roughly 80,000 clones, 70% to 90% of which are singletons. Sequencing used peripheral blood. The receptor set was obtained from a woman of 80 years or more with acute or convalescent COVID-19. CDR3s include the opening cysteine and the closing phenylalanine or tryptophan. Fields, in order: V gene, J gene, CDR3 protein.

TRBV5-1	TRBJ2-5	CASSRGETQYF
TRBV10-3	TRBJ1-5	CAISEGDQPQHF
TRBV5-1	TRBJ1-1	CASTSQGGNTEAFF
TRBV7-9	TRBJ1-1	CASSKGTDFMNTEAFF
TRBV5-1	TRBJ1-2	CASRLGTNYGYTF
TRBV3-1/TRBV3-2	TRBJ2-2	CASSQDASGGTGELFF
TRBV5-1	TRBJ2-7	CASSPSGGPYEQYF
TRBV27	TRBJ2-3	CASRPPGIGGISNTQYF
TRBV20-1	TRBJ2-7	CSASSGARSYEQYF
TRBV29-1	TRBJ2-5	CSVDSSGGLGETQYF
TRBV19	TRBJ2-7	CASSPGTGAYEQYF
TRBV14	TRBJ2-5	CASTPGLAVQETQYF
TRBV5-1	TRBJ2-2	CASSLGDSTGELFF
TRBV19	TRBJ2-7	CASSFSSQGDEQYF
TRBV4-3	TRBJ1-2	CASSQEAADYGYTF
TRBV19	TRBJ2-3	CASSGGQGPDTQYF
TRBV18	TRBJ2-1	CASSSQGPSSYNEQFF
TRBV12-5	TRBJ1-2	CASGRLTGIDGYTF
TRBV25-1	TRBJ1-4	CASSVTSKPSNEKLFF
TRBV5-1	TRBJ2-5	CASSLTAGQETQYF
TRBV9	TRBJ2-5	CASSVKRGETQYF
TRBV6-4	TRBJ2-2	CASSDRSGELFF
TRBV6-5	TRBJ2-3	CASSYSLAGGTDTQYF
TRBV2	TRBJ2-7	CASSIQGVSYEQYF
TRBV6-5	TRBJ1-2	CASSYGGGGANYGYTF
TRBV24-1	TRBJ1-6	CATSDWAPGQSPLHF
TRBV21-1	TRBJ1-1	CASSPTRALRMNTEAFF
TRBV5-5	TRBJ1-1	CASSLQGAGAFF
TRBV18	TRBJ2-5	CASSLYVGLQETQYF
TRBV6-5	TRBJ2-1	CASRRGQGAWEQFF
TRBV5-1	TRBJ2-2	CASSLVQGNTGELFF
TRBV7-9	TRBJ2-4	CASSLDHTGGPLAKNIQYF
TRBV2	TRBJ2-1	CASSDAGRSYNEQFF
TRBV7-9	TRBJ1-4	CASSSLTWKLFF
TRBV30	TRBJ2-1	CAWSRTSGAEGQFF
TRBV3-1/TRBV3-2	TRBJ2-2	CASRLEAGELFF
TRBV19	TRBJ1-5	CASSSGQGNNQPQHF
TRBV2	TRBJ2-1	CASSARGYEQFF
TRBV30	TRBJ1-2	CAWSGDRGDGYTF
TRBV6-2/TRBV6-3	TRBJ1-1	CASSYSGANGFEAFF
TRBV11-2	TRBJ1-2	CASSSPSRDSYGYTF
TRBV18	TRBJ2-1	CASSPDRLSYNEQFF
TRBV5-4	TRBJ2-3	CASSLEGATDTQYF
TRBV3-1/TRBV3-2	TRBJ1-5	CASSPGQALNQPQHF